The rows below give T cell receptor beta chains drawn from one sample of a study of blood T cell repertoires in COVID-19. Produced via immunoSEQ multiplex PCR; TCRdb's table is partial and in-frame only. Of more than 140,000 clones in the sample, around 90% were seen once. Sequenced sample: peripheral blood. These receptor sequences come from a woman aged 55-75 years with acute or convalescent COVID-19. Each CDR3 is given with its conserved first and last residue. D genes are given only for firm matches. Clone size is given for some rows only: seen once, a few or many times, or a class if the clone is expanded.

V gene: TRBV28
D gene: -
J gene: TRBJ1-2
clone size: -
CDR3 protein: CASSYGQNYGYTF
CDR3 DNA: TGTGCCAGCAGTTATGGACAGAACTATGGCTACACCTTC

V gene: TRBV6-2/TRBV6-3
D gene: -
J gene: TRBJ2-5
clone size: -
CDR3 protein: CASSRPPEGIQETQYF
CDR3 DNA: TGTGCCAGCAGCCGCCCCCCAGAGGGAATACAAGAGACCCAGTACTTC

V gene: TRBV2
D gene: -
J gene: TRBJ1-5
clone size: -
CDR3 protein: CASRRQEGQPQHF
CDR3 DNA: TGTGCCAGCAGAAGACAGGAAGGTCAGCCCCAGCATTTT

V gene: TRBV19
D gene: -
J gene: TRBJ1-5
clone size: -
CDR3 protein: CASSISGDQPQHF
CDR3 DNA: TGTGCCAGTAGTATATCGGGGGATCAGCCCCAGCATTTT

V gene: TRBV9
D gene: -
J gene: TRBJ1-2
clone size: -
CDR3 protein: CASSATGGSDGYTF
CDR3 DNA: TGTGCCAGCAGCGCTACCGGAGGGTCGGATGGCTACACCTTC

V gene: TRBV18
D gene: -
J gene: TRBJ1-4
clone size: once
CDR3 protein: CASSPPGVGREKLFF
CDR3 DNA: TGTGCCAGCTCACCCCCGGGGGTAGGCCGGGAAAAACTGTTTTTT

V gene: TRBV3-1/TRBV3-2
D gene: TRBD1
J gene: TRBJ1-3
clone size: -
CDR3 protein: CASSPRTGGETIYF
CDR3 DNA: TGTGCCAGCAGCCCCCGGACAGGGGGCGAGACCATATATTTT

V gene: TRBV7-9
D gene: -
J gene: TRBJ1-6
clone size: -
CDR3 protein: CASSLGLRGISPLHF
CDR3 DNA: TGTGCCAGCAGCTTAGGGTTAAGGGGAATTTCACCCCTCCACTTT

V gene: TRBV6-5
D gene: TRBD1
J gene: TRBJ1-2
clone size: -
CDR3 protein: CASRAGGTGIFRYTF
CDR3 DNA: TGTGCCAGCAGGGCCGGTGGGACAGGGATATTTCGCTACACCTTC

V gene: TRBV6-6
D gene: -
J gene: TRBJ2-1
clone size: -
CDR3 protein: CASSHPPARAGEGEQFF
CDR3 DNA: TGTGCCAGCAGTCACCCCCCCGCCCGGGCAGGGGAGGGCGAGCAGTTCTTC

V gene: TRBV5-1
D gene: TRBD2
J gene: TRBJ2-1
clone size: -
CDR3 protein: CASSRSGGQNEQFF
CDR3 DNA: TGCGCCAGCAGCAGAAGCGGGGGGCAGAATGAGCAGTTCTTC

V gene: TRBV14
D gene: -
J gene: TRBJ1-1
clone size: -
CDR3 protein: CASSQWGREAFF
CDR3 DNA: TGTGCCAGCAGCCAATGGGGGCGTGAAGCTTTCTTT

V gene: TRBV28
D gene: -
J gene: TRBJ1-1
clone size: -
CDR3 protein: CAVRDTMNTEAFF
CDR3 DNA: TGTGCCGTCCGGGACACCATGAACACTGAAGCTTTCTTT

V gene: TRBV7-8
D gene: -
J gene: TRBJ2-3
clone size: few
CDR3 protein: CASSTRGTTDTQYF
CDR3 DNA: TGTGCCAGCAGCACCCGCGGGACTACAGATACGCAGTATTTT

V gene: TRBV3-1/TRBV3-2
D gene: -
J gene: TRBJ2-7
clone size: -
CDR3 protein: CASSQDYVVSYEQYF
CDR3 DNA: TGTGCCAGCAGCCAAGATTATGTCGTTTCCTACGAGCAGTACTTC

V gene: TRBV15
D gene: -
J gene: TRBJ2-2
clone size: -
CDR3 protein: CATSRAWLGGNTGELFF
CDR3 DNA: TGTGCCACCAGCAGAGCTTGGTTAGGGGGAAACACCGGGGAGCTGTTTTTT

V gene: TRBV5-1
D gene: -
J gene: TRBJ2-7
clone size: -
CDR3 protein: CASKSESEQYF
CDR3 DNA: TGCGCCAGCAAGAGTGAATCGGAGCAGTACTTC

V gene: TRBV16
D gene: -
J gene: TRBJ1-6
clone size: few
CDR3 protein: CASSQWPQGNSPLHF
CDR3 DNA: TGTGCCAGCAGCCAGTGGCCCCAGGGTAATTCACCCCTCCACTTT

V gene: TRBV6-6
D gene: TRBD1
J gene: TRBJ1-1
clone size: -
CDR3 protein: CASSSGQAEAFF
CDR3 DNA: TGTGCCAGCAGTTCAGGACAGGCCGAAGCTTTCTTT

V gene: TRBV7-2
D gene: TRBD1
J gene: TRBJ2-7
clone size: once
CDR3 protein: CASSPLRTGDEQYF
CDR3 DNA: TGTGCCAGCAGCCCCTTAAGGACAGGGGACGAGCAGTACTTC

V gene: TRBV9
D gene: TRBD1
J gene: TRBJ2-2
clone size: -
CDR3 protein: CASSAPSGQPNTGELFF
CDR3 DNA: TGTGCCAGCAGCGCACCCTCGGGACAGCCGAACACCGGGGAGCTGTTTTTT

V gene: TRBV12-3/TRBV12-4
D gene: -
J gene: TRBJ1-3
clone size: -
CDR3 protein: CATRAGGNTIYF
CDR3 DNA: TGTGCCACCCGAGCGGGTGGAAACACCATATATTTT

V gene: TRBV5-1
D gene: TRBD1
J gene: TRBJ2-7
clone size: -
CDR3 protein: CASSFGWGTGESEQYF
CDR3 DNA: TGCGCCAGCAGCTTTGGGTGGGGGACAGGGGAATCGGAGCAGTACTTC

V gene: TRBV9
D gene: -
J gene: TRBJ2-3
clone size: -
CDR3 protein: CASSARGGTDTQYF
CDR3 DNA: TGTGCCAGCAGCGCTAGGGGGGGGACAGATACGCAGTATTTT

V gene: TRBV6-5
D gene: TRBD2
J gene: TRBJ2-5
clone size: -
CDR3 protein: CASSSSGDGETQYF
CDR3 DNA: TGTGCCAGCAGTTCTAGCGGGGACGGAGAGACCCAGTACTTC

V gene: TRBV18
D gene: TRBD1
J gene: TRBJ1-6
clone size: -
CDR3 protein: CASSPVTGGAGSNSPLHF
CDR3 DNA: TGTGCCAGCTCACCGGTGACAGGGGGCGCGGGGTCAAATTCACCCCTCCACTTT

V gene: TRBV4-1
D gene: -
J gene: TRBJ2-2
clone size: -
CDR3 protein: CASSPIAAGEGGTGELFF
CDR3 DNA: TGCGCCAGCAGCCCAATAGCGGCGGGGGAAGGGGGCACCGGGGAGCTGTTTTTT

V gene: TRBV6-5
D gene: TRBD1
J gene: TRBJ2-3
clone size: -
CDR3 protein: CASSPGQSTDTQYF
CDR3 DNA: TGTGCCAGCAGTCCGGGACAGAGCACAGATACGCAGTATTTT

V gene: TRBV29-1
D gene: TRBD1
J gene: TRBJ2-7
clone size: few
CDR3 protein: CSVEGQGTEQYF
CDR3 DNA: TGCAGCGTTGAGGGACAGGGGACCGAGCAGTACTTC

V gene: TRBV5-1
D gene: -
J gene: TRBJ2-3
clone size: -
CDR3 protein: CASSLIGHAAPGTDTQYF
CDR3 DNA: TGCGCCAGCAGCTTGATCGGACACGCTGCCCCGGGCACAGATACGCAGTATTTT

V gene: TRBV18
D gene: -
J gene: TRBJ1-1
clone size: -
CDR3 protein: CASSSGLAEAFF
CDR3 DNA: TGTGCCAGCTCTTCGGGTCTGGCTGAAGCTTTCTTT

V gene: TRBV6-2/TRBV6-3
D gene: TRBD2
J gene: TRBJ2-5
clone size: -
CDR3 protein: CASSWDYLGETQYF
CDR3 DNA: TGTGCCAGCAGCTGGGACTACCTTGGGGAGACCCAGTACTTC

V gene: TRBV7-8
D gene: TRBD1
J gene: TRBJ1-5
clone size: -
CDR3 protein: CASSPGQVYQPQHF
CDR3 DNA: TGTGCCAGCAGTCCAGGACAGGTCTATCAGCCCCAGCATTTT

V gene: TRBV5-1
D gene: TRBD1
J gene: TRBJ1-6
clone size: -
CDR3 protein: CASSLNRGDSPLHF
CDR3 DNA: TGCGCCAGCAGCTTGAACAGGGGGGATTCACCCCTCCACTTT

V gene: TRBV7-9
D gene: -
J gene: TRBJ1-6
clone size: -
CDR3 protein: CASSLGGGPPLHF
CDR3 DNA: TGTGCCAGCAGCTTAGGGGGGGGGCCACCCCTCCACTTT

V gene: TRBV25-1
D gene: -
J gene: TRBJ2-6
clone size: medium-sized
CDR3 protein: CASSDSQEKSSGANVLTF
CDR3 DNA: TGTGCCAGCAGTGACTCACAGGAAAAAAGCTCTGGGGCCAACGTCCTGACTTTC

V gene: TRBV28
D gene: TRBD2
J gene: TRBJ2-1
clone size: few
CDR3 protein: CASSRYSGGARGNEQFF
CDR3 DNA: TGTGCCAGCAGTCGATACAGCGGGGGGGCCCGGGGAAATGAGCAGTTCTTC

V gene: TRBV6-2/TRBV6-3
D gene: TRBD2
J gene: TRBJ2-5
clone size: -
CDR3 protein: CASSYSRAGRGTQETQYF
CDR3 DNA: TGTGCCAGCAGTTACTCCCGGGCGGGGCGGGGGACCCAAGAGACCCAGTACTTC

V gene: TRBV6-6
D gene: TRBD1
J gene: TRBJ1-5
clone size: -
CDR3 protein: CASSYGTGRREQPQHF
CDR3 DNA: TGTGCCAGCAGTTACGGGACAGGGCGCAGAGAACAGCCCCAGCATTTT

V gene: TRBV9
D gene: -
J gene: TRBJ2-2
clone size: -
CDR3 protein: CASSVELADTGELFF
CDR3 DNA: TGTGCCAGCAGCGTAGAACTAGCCGACACCGGGGAGCTGTTTTTT